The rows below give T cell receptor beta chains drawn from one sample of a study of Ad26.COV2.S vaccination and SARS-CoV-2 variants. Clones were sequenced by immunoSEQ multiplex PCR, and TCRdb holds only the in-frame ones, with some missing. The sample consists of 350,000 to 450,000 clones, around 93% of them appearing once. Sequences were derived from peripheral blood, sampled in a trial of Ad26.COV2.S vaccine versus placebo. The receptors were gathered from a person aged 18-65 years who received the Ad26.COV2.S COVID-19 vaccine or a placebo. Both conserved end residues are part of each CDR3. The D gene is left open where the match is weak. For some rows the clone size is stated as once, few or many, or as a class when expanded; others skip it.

CDR3aa: CASSVGGYGYTF; CDR3nt: TGTGCCAGCAGCGTCGGGGGCTATGGCTACACCTTC; j_gene: TRBJ1-2; abundance: -; d_gene: -; len: 12; v_gene: TRBV9
CDR3aa: CASSMNGYEQYF; CDR3nt: TGTGCCAGTAGTATGAATGGGTACGAGCAGTACTTC; j_gene: TRBJ2-7; abundance: few; d_gene: -; len: 12; v_gene: TRBV19
CDR3aa: CASSQGINPYEQYF; CDR3nt: TGTGCCAGCAGCCAAGGGATAAACCCCTACGAGCAGTACTTC; j_gene: TRBJ2-7; abundance: -; d_gene: -; len: 14; v_gene: TRBV27
CDR3aa: CASSQDSTGGNYGYTF; CDR3nt: TGCGCCAGCAGCCAAGACTCTACAGGGGGTAACTATGGCTACACCTTC; j_gene: TRBJ1-2; abundance: -; d_gene: TRBD1; len: 16; v_gene: TRBV4-3
CDR3aa: CATNAGSPDYGYTF; CDR3nt: TGTGCCACCAATGCAGGGTCCCCCGACTATGGCTACACCTTC; j_gene: TRBJ1-2; abundance: -; d_gene: -; len: 14; v_gene: TRBV24-1
CDR3aa: CASSKTEGNEKLFF; CDR3nt: TGTGCCAGCAGCAAGACAGAGGGAAATGAAAAACTGTTTTTT; j_gene: TRBJ1-4; abundance: -; d_gene: -; len: 14; v_gene: TRBV7-9
CDR3aa: CASSPTAGGAGQPQHF; CDR3nt: TGTGCCAGCAGCCCAACCGCAGGGGGCGCGGGTCAGCCCCAGCATTTT; j_gene: TRBJ1-5; abundance: -; d_gene: TRBD1; len: 16; v_gene: TRBV9
CDR3aa: CASSLAPSNYGYTF; CDR3nt: TGCGCCAGCAGCTTGGCACCTTCTAACTATGGCTACACCTTC; j_gene: TRBJ1-2; abundance: few; d_gene: -; len: 14; v_gene: TRBV5-1
CDR3aa: CATTYRGANEKLFF; CDR3nt: TGTGCCACCACCTACAGGGGAGCTAATGAAAAACTGTTTTTT; j_gene: TRBJ1-4; abundance: -; d_gene: TRBD1; len: 14; v_gene: TRBV19
CDR3aa: CASRPTVSISTDTQYF; CDR3nt: TGTGCCAGCAGGCCGACAGTTTCCATTAGCACAGATACGCAGTATTTT; j_gene: TRBJ2-3; abundance: -; d_gene: -; len: 16; v_gene: TRBV2
CDR3aa: CASSLKSGGAHEQYF; CDR3nt: TGTGCCAGCAGCTTAAAAAGCGGGGGGGCCCACGAGCAGTACTTC; j_gene: TRBJ2-7; abundance: -; d_gene: TRBD2; len: 15; v_gene: TRBV7-9
CDR3aa: CASKTVWGSVPYEQYF; CDR3nt: TGTGCCAGCAAAACCGTTTGGGGGAGTGTTCCTTACGAGCAGTACTTC; j_gene: TRBJ2-7; abundance: -; d_gene: -; len: 16; v_gene: TRBV3-1/TRBV3-2
CDR3aa: CASSPSGGVRIPNTEAFF; CDR3nt: TGCGCCAGCAGCCCTTCAGGGGGTGTTCGCATACCGAACACTGAAGCTTTCTTT; j_gene: TRBJ1-1; abundance: once; d_gene: TRBD1; len: 18; v_gene: TRBV4-1
CDR3aa: CASSVAGRERELFF; CDR3nt: TGTGCCAGCAGCGTAGCCGGTAGGGAACGGGAGCTGTTTTTT; j_gene: TRBJ2-2; abundance: -; d_gene: -; len: 14; v_gene: TRBV9
CDR3aa: CASRIVDRDRTYEQYF; CDR3nt: TGTGCCAGCAGGATCGTCGACAGGGACCGGACCTACGAGCAGTACTTC; j_gene: TRBJ2-7; abundance: -; d_gene: TRBD1; len: 16; v_gene: TRBV2
CDR3aa: CASSRQASSNQPQHF; CDR3nt: TGTGCCAGCAGTAGACAGGCCTCTAGCAATCAGCCCCAGCATTTT; j_gene: TRBJ1-5; abundance: -; d_gene: -; len: 15; v_gene: TRBV6-5
CDR3aa: CASSSTSGGVEQFF; CDR3nt: TGTGCCAGCAGCTCAACTAGCGGGGGAGTTGAGCAGTTCTTC; j_gene: TRBJ2-1; abundance: -; d_gene: TRBD2; len: 14; v_gene: TRBV5-6
CDR3aa: CASSEEFDYSFFEQYF; CDR3nt: TGCGCCAGCAGTGAGGAGTTTGACTATTCGTTTTTCGAGCAGTACTTC; j_gene: TRBJ2-7; abundance: -; d_gene: -; len: 16; v_gene: TRBV10-2
CDR3aa: CASSLGGQGGYTDTQYF; CDR3nt: TGTGCCAGCAGCTTAGGTGGACAGGGGGGATACACAGATACGCAGTATTTT; j_gene: TRBJ2-3; abundance: -; d_gene: TRBD1; len: 17; v_gene: TRBV11-2
CDR3aa: CASSLAGGTTAVTQYSGNTIYF; CDR3nt: TGTGCCAGCAGCTTAGCAGGAGGGACAACGGCCGTTACTCAATACTCTGGAAACACCATATATTTT; j_gene: TRBJ1-3; abundance: -; d_gene: -; len: 22; v_gene: TRBV7-2
CDR3aa: CASSSDEKLFF; CDR3nt: TGTGCCAGCAGCTCAGACGAAAAACTGTTTTTT; j_gene: TRBJ1-4; abundance: -; d_gene: -; len: 11; v_gene: TRBV7-9
CDR3aa: CASSLEGADTGELFF; CDR3nt: TGTGCCAGCAGCTTAGAAGGGGCCGACACCGGGGAGCTGTTTTTT; j_gene: TRBJ2-2; abundance: -; d_gene: -; len: 15; v_gene: TRBV11-2
CDR3aa: CASSSHRDRGNTIYF; CDR3nt: TGTGCCAGCAGCTCTCACCGGGACAGGGGAAACACCATATATTTT; j_gene: TRBJ1-3; abundance: -; d_gene: TRBD1; len: 15; v_gene: TRBV7-9
CDR3aa: CASSHPGLPGPLNTEAFF; CDR3nt: TGTGCCAGCAGCCATCCGGGACTTCCGGGCCCGTTGAACACTGAAGCTTTCTTT; j_gene: TRBJ1-1; abundance: -; d_gene: -; len: 18; v_gene: TRBV14
CDR3aa: CASSVVVSRQDEAFF; CDR3nt: TGTGCCAGCAGCGTAGTAGTCTCCCGACAGGATGAAGCTTTCTTT; j_gene: TRBJ1-1; abundance: -; d_gene: -; len: 15; v_gene: TRBV9
CDR3aa: CASSPQGRFEAFF; CDR3nt: TGTGCCAGCTCACCCCAGGGCCGGTTTGAAGCTTTCTTT; j_gene: TRBJ1-1; abundance: -; d_gene: -; len: 13; v_gene: TRBV18
CDR3aa: CASGLVLWDRGSGNTIYF; CDR3nt: TGTGCTAGTGGTTTGGTACTCTGGGACAGGGGCTCTGGAAACACCATATATTTT; j_gene: TRBJ1-3; abundance: -; d_gene: TRBD1; len: 18; v_gene: TRBV12-5
CDR3aa: CASSRYQQGWDTEAFF; CDR3nt: TGTGCCAGCAGCCGATATCAACAGGGGTGGGACACTGAAGCTTTCTTT; j_gene: TRBJ1-1; abundance: once; d_gene: TRBD1; len: 16; v_gene: TRBV7-9
CDR3aa: CASSYGSNSPLHF; CDR3nt: TGTGCCAGCAGTTACGGGAGTAATTCACCCCTCCACTTT; j_gene: TRBJ1-6; abundance: -; d_gene: -; len: 13; v_gene: TRBV6-6
CDR3aa: CAIQDRGLHEKLFF; CDR3nt: TGTGCCATTCAGGACAGGGGGCTTCACGAAAAACTGTTTTTT; j_gene: TRBJ1-4; abundance: -; d_gene: TRBD1; len: 14; v_gene: TRBV10-3
CDR3aa: CASSFWTGQYSYEQYF; CDR3nt: TGTGCCAGCAGCTTCTGGACAGGACAATACTCCTACGAGCAGTACTTC; j_gene: TRBJ2-7; abundance: -; d_gene: TRBD1; len: 16; v_gene: TRBV7-2
CDR3aa: CASSQDGTWRGSPFDTQYF; CDR3nt: TGCGCCAGCAGCCAAGATGGTACGTGGCGGGGGTCACCTTTCGATACGCAGTATTTT; j_gene: TRBJ2-3; abundance: -; d_gene: TRBD2; len: 19; v_gene: TRBV4-3